Listed here are 26 T cell receptor beta chains from one sample, sequenced in a study of blood T cell repertoires in COVID-19 (dated by TCRdb to 2020 to 2021). Receptor libraries were prepared by the immunoSEQ multiplex PCR assay. As stored in TCRdb, this immuneACCESS dataset retains in-frame rearrangements with V and J assigned. A fraction of the clones does not appear; measured against another copy, unresolved V genes explain less than half of the discrepancy, and the remainder lacks a known reason. The sample table records around 150,000 clones; around four fifths of these occur just once. The ten largest account for 6.2% of the sample. Sequencing input: PBMCs or T cells enriched from blood (not recorded which). These receptors came from a woman aged 40 to 50 who had recovered from COVID-19.

CDR3 region: CASSQGTGTVYEQYF. CDR3 in DNA: TGTGCCAGCAGCCAAGGGACCGGGACAGTCTACGAGCAGTACTTC. The V gene is TRBV3-1 (or the pseudogene TRBV3-2), the J gene TRBJ2-7; 7 bases are a match to TRBD1. The CDR3 has 15 residues. Looked up from germline, CDR1 is LGHDT and CDR2 is YNNKEL (reference sequence). J lost 3 bases, V lost 1 base, and 6 bases had no gene match.

The chain has TRBV5-4 and TRBJ2-3, with 8 bases aligning to TRBD1. The CDR3 consists of 16 residues. V shed 7 bases and J 3 bases; nucleotides not matched to a gene: 13. Germline CDR1 SGHNT, CDR2 YYREEE (reference sequence). The CDR3 nucleotides are TGTGCCAGCCTCCTTCTTCCGGGACAGGAGACAGATACGCAGTATTTT. Translated: CASLLLPGQETDTQYF.

CDR3 DNA sequence: TGTGCCAGCAGCTTAGTTAGGGACAGACCCTACAATGAGCAGTTCTTC. Its protein product is CASSLVRDRPYNEQFF. The rearrangement joins TRBV7-8 to TRBJ2-1, with 7 positions matching TRBD1. The CDR3 is made up of 16 amino acids. Germline values: CDR1 SGHVS, CDR2 FQNEAQ. V shed 1 base, J shed 2 bases, and the junction held 5 bases outside the gene matches.

This clone has more than one count but fewer than ten. The chain links TRBV27 to TRBJ2-7, with 8 positions matching TRBD2. Germline trimming cut 5 bases from V and 3 bases from J; bases unmatched to any gene: 9. CDR1 MNHEY and CDR2 SMNVEV come from the germline V gene (reference sequence). The CDR3 totals 15 residues. Here the CDR3 DNA reads TGTGCCAGCAGTCCCACCAGCGGGAGTTTCTACGAGCAGTACTTC. The encoded protein is CASSPTSGSFYEQYF.

CDR3 DNA: TGCGCCAGCAGCCAAAATACTGGGACTAGCGGGGGCCGAAACCAAGAGACCCAGTACTTC. Its protein is CASSQNTGTSGGRNQETQYF. The chain uses TRBV4-1 and TRBJ2-5, with 14 bases aligning to TRBD2. CDR3 length equals 20 residues. Germline CDR1 reads MGHRA; CDR2 reads YSYEKL. With 2 bases clipped from V and 0 bases from J, the junction kept 11 bases outside the gene matches.

The chain employs TRBV11-2 and TRBJ1-3, with 7 nucleotides matching TRBD1. The germline CDR1 and CDR2 sequences are SGHAT and FQNNGV. The CDR3 contains 16 residues. Trimming removed 7 bases from V and 3 bases from J; junction bases left unmatched: 12. CDR3 sequence (DNA): TGTGCCAGCACCCCGGGTACAGGGGCAGGTGGAAACACCATATATTTT. Translated, it gives CASTPGTGAGGNTIYF. Full variable domain (outside the CDR3, taken from reference TRBV11-2 and TRBJ1-3): EAGVAQSPRYKIIEKRQSVAFWCNPISGHATLYWYQQILGQGPKLLIQFQNNGVVDDSQLPKDRFSAERLKGVDSTLKIQPAKLEDSAVYLCASTPGTGAGGNTIYFGEGSWLTVV.

This clone came up a few times. The CDR3 region is CASSSREREREETQYF. The CDR3 DNA reads TGTGCCAGCAGCTCCAGGGAGCGGGAGAGAGAAGAGACCCAGTACTTC. This chain joins TRBV11-2 and TRBJ2-5; 8 bases agree with TRBD2. The CDR3 is 16 residues long. The germline CDR1 and CDR2 sequences are SGHAT and FQNNGV. The trim removed 4 bases at V and 3 bases at J, leaving 10 bases unmatched.

The genes are TRBV5-6 and TRBJ2-1, with unresolved D. CDR3 length equals 12 residues. V shed 0 bases and J shed 12 bases, with 10 bases lying between them. Germline V gene data show CDR1 as SGHDT and CDR2 as YYEEEE. The CDR3 DNA follows: TGTGCCAGCAGCTTGGGAGATAGTTGGCAGTTCTTC. This codes for CASSLGDSWQFF. The full variable domain, in which reference TRBV5-6 and TRBJ2-1 provide the parts outside the CDR3, is DAGVTQSPTHLIKTRGQQVTLRCSPKSGHDTVSWYQQALGQGPQFIFQYYEEEERQRGNFPDRFSGHQFPNYSSELNVNALLLGDSALYLCASSLGDSWQFFGPGTRLTVL.

This clone was observed a handful of times. V and J are TRBV15 and TRBJ1-3; 8 nucleotides align to TRBD1. The CDR3 is 15 amino acids. J was trimmed by 2 bases and V by 9 bases; bases with no gene match: 9. Germline CDR1 and CDR2: LNHNV and YYDKDF (reference sequence). The CDR3 spells CATSLDRDAGNTIYF. The CDR3 bases are TGTGCCACGAGCCTGGACAGGGACGCTGGAAACACCATATATTTT. Filled out from reference TRBV15 and TRBJ1-3, the complete variable domain reads DAMVIQNPRYQVTQFGKPVTLSCSQTLNHNVMYWYQQKSSQAPKLLFHYYDKDFNNEADTPDNFQSRRPNTSFCFLDIRSPGLGDTAMYLCATSLDRDAGNTIYFGEGSWLTVV.

The chain joins TRBV9 to TRBJ1-1; 9 positions match TRBD1. With V trimmed by 0 bases and J by 3 bases, 9 bases remained unmatched. Germline CDR1 reads SGDLS; CDR2 reads YYNGEE. There are 17 residues in the CDR3. The CDR3 nucleotides read TGTGCCAGCAGCGTAGGGTCGGGACAGGGAATGGACACTGAAGCTTTCTTT. It translates to CASSVGSGQGMDTEAFF.

This chain uses TRBV12-3 or TRBV12-4 with TRBJ1-1, with D unresolved. This CDR3 has 13 amino acids. V gave up 3 bases and J gave up 1 base, with 6 bases separating them. For the CDR3, the DNA is TGTGCCAGCAGTTTGTTCTCGAACACTGAAGCTTTCTTT. Its protein product is CASSLFSNTEAFF.

V and J are TRBV4-2 and TRBJ2-3; TRBD1 might be the D (6 bases). Looked up from germline, CDR1 is LGHNA and CDR2 is YNFKEQ. V dropped 5 bases and J dropped 1 base, with 7 bases sitting between them. The CDR3 is 13 amino acids. The CDR3 bases are TGTGCCAGCAGCAAGGGGGGCACAGATACGCAGTATTTT. Protein product: CASSKGGTDTQYF.

The chain is built from TRBV6-5 and TRBJ1-1; D not certain. Germline CDR1 MNHEY, CDR2 SVGAGI. The CDR3 totals 14 residues. Trimming took off 10 bases at V and 0 bases at J, with 15 bases between the two ends. In DNA, the CDR3 is TGTGCCACGACGGCGGGTGTAATGAACACTGAAGCTTTCTTT. Protein sequence: CATTAGVMNTEAFF.

The chain uses TRBV9 and TRBJ1-1, with 7 bases matching TRBD1. CDR1 and CDR2 (germline): SGDLS, YYNGEE. V trimming: 2 bases; J trimming: 5 bases; junction bases outside the gene matches: 6. There are 14 residues in the CDR3. The DNA for the CDR3 is TGTGCCAGCAGCGTTACAGGGGATTTAACTGAAGCTTTCTTT. Translated: CASSVTGDLTEAFF.

This clone was observed once. The chain employs TRBV3-1 (or the pseudogene TRBV3-2) and TRBJ2-7, with TRBD2 identical over 12 bases. The germline gives CDR1 LGHDT, CDR2 YNNKEL (reference sequence). Trimming at V came to 3 bases and at J to 0 bases, leaving 0 bases not matched to a gene. The CDR3 contains 15 residues. CDR3 coding DNA: TGTGCCAGCAGCCAGACTAGCGGGAGCTCCTACGAGCAGTACTTC. This codes for CASSQTSGSSYEQYF.

V usage is TRBV19 and J usage is TRBJ2-1; 7 positions match TRBD2. Trimming at V came to 7 bases and at J to 7 bases, leaving 7 bases not matched to a gene. This CDR3 is 13 amino acids long. Per germline, CDR1 LNHDA and CDR2 SQIVND (reference sequence). This chain's CDR3 is CASTPGLRNEQFF. CDR3 nucleotides: TGTGCCAGTACGCCGGGACTACGAAATGAGCAGTTCTTC.

V and J are TRBV9 and TRBJ1-2; 7 bases match TRBD1. Germline loops: CDR1 SGDLS, CDR2 YYNGEE. CDR3 size: 14 residues. The ends lost 0 bases at V and 4 bases at J; junction bases unmatched: 3. The CDR3 bases are TGTGCCAGCAGCGTAGGCACAGGGGTCTATGGCTACACCTTC. It codes for CASSVGTGVYGYTF.

This clone was found many times. The chain links TRBV10-3 to TRBJ1-2; D is unresolved. The CDR3 is 14 residues long. Germline V lookup: CDR1 ENHRY, CDR2 SYGVKD. The ends were cut back, 3 bases at V and 4 bases at J, with 12 bases in the middle. As DNA, the CDR3 is TGTGCCATCAGTGAAGACACAAGAGCCTATGGCTACACCTTC. It is translated as CAISEDTRAYGYTF.

This chain links TRBV13 with TRBJ2-7; D perhaps matches TRBD1 (6 bases). The CDR3 consists of 13 residues. CDR1 is PRHDT, CDR2 FYEKMQ, per germline (reference sequence). Trimming removed 8 bases at V and 4 bases at J, with 15 bases between. The CDR3 nucleotides read TGTGCCAGCCGCCCGGCAGGGGCGTACGAGCAGTACTTC. This gives the protein CASRPAGAYEQYF.

The chain joins TRBV3-1 (or the pseudogene TRBV3-2) to TRBJ1-4, with 9 nucleotides matching TRBD1. The CDR3 runs to 14 residues. Germline values: CDR1 LGHDT, CDR2 YNNKEL (reference sequence). V lost 4 bases, J lost 12 bases, and 9 bases stayed unmatched. The CDR3: CASSLGQGPIELFF. CDR3 in DNA: TGTGCCAGCAGCCTCGGACAGGGGCCTATAGAACTGTTTTTT.

The chain links TRBV12-3 or TRBV12-4 to TRBJ1-1; tentative D call: TRBD1 (5 bases). V shed 5 bases and J shed 6 bases, with 13 bases lying between them. There are 13 residues in the CDR3. The chain's CDR3 is CASSRSWGSEAFF. CDR3 nucleotide sequence: TGTGCCAGCAGTAGAAGTTGGGGCTCTGAAGCTTTCTTT.

The V gene is TRBV5-1, the J gene TRBJ2-3; TRBD2 matches at 7 bases. Germline values: CDR1 SGHRS, CDR2 YFSETQ. Trimming at V came to 0 bases and at J to 6 bases, leaving 10 bases not matched to a gene. The CDR3 sequence is 16 residues long. CDR3: CASSLDGASGIDTQYF. CDR3 coding DNA: TGCGCCAGCAGCTTGGACGGGGCTAGCGGAATTGATACGCAGTATTTT. Drawing the rest from reference TRBV5-1 and TRBJ2-3, the complete variable domain is KAGVTQTPRYLIKTRGQQVTLSCSPISGHRSVSWYQQTPGQGLQFLFEYFSETQRNKGNFPGRFSGRQFSNSRSEMNVSTLELGDSALYLCASSLDGASGIDTQYFGPGTRLTVL.

V and J are TRBV6-5 and TRBJ1-2; D gene uncertain. V was cut by 7 bases and J by 4 bases, with 16 bases left in between. Germline CDR1 MNHEY, CDR2 SVGAGI. The CDR3 is 14 amino acids. The CDR3 here is CASTPLRGGYGYTF. The CDR3 nucleotides are TGTGCCAGCACCCCGTTGCGGGGAGGCTATGGCTACACCTTC.

The rearrangement joins TRBV11-2 to TRBJ1-2; D gene unclear. V was trimmed by 8 bases and J by 7 bases, leaving 11 bases between them. Germline V gene data show CDR1 as SGHAT and CDR2 as FQNNGV. The CDR3 runs 11 residues. This chain's CDR3 is CASYTAGGYTF. DNA of the CDR3: TGTGCCAGCTACACAGCAGGTGGCTACACCTTC.

The chain joins TRBV7-2 to TRBJ1-4, with unresolved D. Looked up from germline, CDR1 is SGHTA and CDR2 is FQGNSA. V shed 2 bases and J shed 3 bases, with 13 bases lying between them. The CDR3 totals 16 residues. CDR3 bases: TGTGCCAGCAGCTTACGGGAGGCCGGGTCTAATGAAAAACTGTTTTTT. Its protein is CASSLREAGSNEKLFF.

This chain uses TRBV24-1 with TRBJ1-1; 11 bases fit TRBD1. From germline, CDR1 is KGHDR and CDR2 SFDVKD. The CDR3 sequence is 15 residues long. V was pared by 5 bases and J by 1 base, with 2 bases of the junction left unmatched. Written as DNA, the CDR3 is TGTGCCACCAGTGGGACAGGGGGCCCGAACACTGAAGCTTTCTTT. Encoded protein: CATSGTGGPNTEAFF.